The 24 T cell receptor beta chains given below trace back to one sample, sequenced in a study of memory CD4+ T cells and cytomegalovirus serostatus. Single viable CD3+CD4+CD8-CD45RO+ cells were sorted as the memory CD4+ T cells. Some clones are missing from TCRdb's copy, which holds only in-frame ones; the method was immunoSEQ multiplex PCR. The table includes 35,000 to 55,000 clones, over 60% detected once. Sequencing used memory CD4+ T cells from blood. These receptors came from an adult in good health and CMV-seronegative.

The chain employs TRBV7-3 and TRBJ1-6, with unresolved D. V was clipped by 5 bases and J by 7 bases, with 9 bases between them. Per the germline V gene, CDR1 is SGHTA and CDR2 is FQGTGA. The length of the CDR3 is 13 residues. CDR3 amino acids: CASSLVGNSPLHF. In DNA, the CDR3 is TGTGCCAGCAGCCTAGTAGGGAATTCACCCCTCCACTTT.

The rearrangement joins TRBV5-4 to TRBJ2-5, with 7 bases lining up with TRBD1. J gave up 5 bases and V 0 bases, and 10 bases lay outside the gene matches. This CDR3 region has 16 residues. Germline loops: CDR1 SGHNT, CDR2 YYREEE (reference sequence). This chain's CDR3 is CASSLGRGSMFETQYF. The CDR3 coding sequence is TGTGCCAGCAGCTTGGGCAGGGGGAGTATGTTCGAGACCCAGTACTTC.

The sample holds one count of this clone. This rearrangement joins TRBV6-5 to TRBJ2-7, with D hard to call. Germline V gene sequence: CDR1 MNHEY, CDR2 SVGAGI. Trimming stripped 0 bases from V and 6 bases from J, with 9 bases between. The CDR3 extends over 13 amino acids. CDR3 nucleotides: TGTGCCAGCAGTTACTCGAATAGGTTCGAGCAGTACTTC. Translating it yields CASSYSNRFEQYF.

The chain uses TRBV5-1 and TRBJ2-1; the match to TRBD2 covers 12 bases. Unmatched junction bases numbered 14, after V lost 4 bases and J lost 9 bases. Germline V gene sequence: CDR1 SGHRS, CDR2 YFSETQ. The CDR3 covers 17 residues. The CDR3 here is CASSPSPSSGGGSEQFF. The CDR3 nucleotides read TGCGCCAGCAGCCCTTCCCCCTCTAGCGGGGGGGGAAGTGAGCAGTTCTTC.

By sample fraction, this clone is medium-sized. This chain uses TRBV27 with TRBJ1-6; TRBD1 agrees at 11 bases. This CDR3 spans 15 amino acids. Germline V gene sequence: CDR1 MNHEY, CDR2 SMNVEV (reference sequence). V gave up 5 bases and J gave up 9 bases; unmatched junction bases: 6. The CDR3 bases are TGTGCCAGCAGTCGGCTGGGGACAGGGGGTTCACCCCTCCACTTT. Amino acid sequence: CASSRLGTGGSPLHF.

This chain uses TRBV7-6 with TRBJ1-4; 8 nucleotides agree with TRBD1. The J segment lost 1 base and the V segment lost 6 bases, leaving 10 bases of the junction unmatched. Germline V gene sequence: CDR1 SGHVS, CDR2 FNYEAQ. This CDR3 region has 17 residues. The CDR3 coding sequence is TGTGCCAGCAGACGTCCAGGGGGCCCTCTAACTAATGAAAAACTGTTTTTT. Residues: CASRRPGGPLTNEKLFF.

V usage is TRBV7-2 and J usage is TRBJ1-4; D gene uncertain. The germline gives CDR1 SGHTA, CDR2 FQGNSA. The CDR3 has 15 amino acids. Trimming removed 1 base from V and 8 bases from J, with 14 bases in between. Here the CDR3 reads CASSLGGRNNEKLFF. CDR3 coding DNA: TGTGCCAGCAGCTTAGGAGGGCGGAATAACGAAAAACTGTTTTTT.

This clone occurred once. This sequence joins TRBV6-5 and TRBJ1-1; D not certain. Between the trimmed V and J ends, which lost 6 bases and 1 base, there was a span of 12 bases. This CDR3 region has 14 residues. The germline V gene encodes CDR1 MNHEY and CDR2 SVGAGI. The CDR3 reads CASRGWQQNTEAFF. CDR3 bases: TGTGCCAGCAGGGGGTGGCAGCAGAACACTGAAGCTTTCTTT.

The chain uses TRBV9 and TRBJ1-6; 9 positions agree with TRBD1. With 1 base clipped from V and 11 bases from J, the junction kept 4 bases outside the gene matches. Germline assignment: CDR1 SGDLS and CDR2 YYNGEE. This CDR3 spans 14 amino acids. The CDR3 spells CASSVTGQGPPLHF. CDR3 nucleotide sequence: TGTGCCAGCAGCGTAACCGGACAGGGGCCACCCCTCCACTTT.

The chain is built from TRBV29-1 and TRBJ1-1, with D possibly matching TRBD1 (5 bases). Germline loops: CDR1 SQVTM, CDR2 ANQGSEA. The CDR3 covers 14 residues. V was cut by 5 bases and J by 4 bases, with 17 bases left in between. The CDR3 here is CSVQYDQGITEAFF. Here the CDR3 DNA reads TGCAGCGTTCAGTACGATCAGGGAATCACTGAAGCTTTCTTT. The full variable domain, with the rest looked up from reference TRBV29-1 and TRBJ1-1, is SAVISQKPSRDICQRGTSLTIQCQVDSQVTMMFWYRQQPGQSLTLIATANQGSEATYESGFVIDKFPISRPNLTFSTLTVSNMSPEDSSIYLCSVQYDQGITEAFFGQGTRLTVV.

The CDR3, as DNA: TGTGCCAGCAGCTTTAGGAGGGTGGCCAATCAGCCCCAGCATTTT. This codes for CASSFRRVANQPQHF. The chain links TRBV5-5 to TRBJ1-5, with D unresolved. The CDR3 is 15 amino acids. CDR1 SGHKS and CDR2 YYEKEE come from the germline V gene (reference sequence). V was trimmed by 2 bases and J by 3 bases, leaving 12 bases between them.

This clone has more than one count but fewer than ten. CDR3 nucleotide sequence: TGTGCCAGCAGTGACGATTACAGGGATTCGGGCACCGGGGAGCTGTTTTTT. It is translated as CASSDDYRDSGTGELFF. V gene TRBV2 combines with J gene TRBJ2-2, with TRBD1 as a possible D gene (6 bases). The germline gives CDR1 SNHLY, CDR2 FYNNEI. V lost 3 bases, J lost 4 bases, and 18 bases lay in between. This CDR3 is 17 amino acids long.

This sequence joins TRBV2 and TRBJ1-1; D is ambiguous. This CDR3 contains 13 residues. The V gene's germline CDR1 is SNHLY and CDR2 FYNNEI. V lost 3 bases, J lost 2 bases, and 7 bases lay in between. The DNA for the CDR3 is TGTGCCAGCAGTGAGGCAGGAAACACTGAAGCTTTCTTT. It encodes CASSEAGNTEAFF. The variable domain in full, completed from reference TRBV2 and TRBJ1-1, reads EPEVTQTPSHQVTQMGQEVILRCVPISNHLYFYWYRQILGQKVEFLVSFYNNEISEKSEIFDDQFSVERPDGSNFTLKIRSTKLEDSAMYFCASSEAGNTEAFFGQGTRLTVV.

This clone has more than one count but fewer than ten. The chain has TRBV11-2 and TRBJ2-2; D remains ambiguous. This CDR3 spans 17 amino acids. Germline V gene sequence: CDR1 SGHAT, CDR2 FQNNGV. Deletions cut 0 bases from V and 0 bases from J, with 11 bases between. The CDR3 loop reads CASSLDRDYSNTGELFF. CDR3 coding DNA: TGTGCCAGCAGCTTAGACAGAGATTATTCGAACACCGGGGAGCTGTTTTTT.

V gene TRBV29-1 combines with J gene TRBJ2-1; 15 bases match TRBD2. Germline CDR1 is SQVTM and CDR2 is ANQGSEA. The V gene end was trimmed by 1 base and the J gene end by 1 base; junction bases not matched to a gene: 2. This CDR3 is 17 amino acids long. CDR3 sequence: CSVEGTSGGGSYNEQFF. DNA for the CDR3: TGCAGCGTTGAAGGGACTAGCGGGGGGGGTTCCTACAATGAGCAGTTCTTC.

The chain combines TRBV6-6 with TRBJ2-3; possible D gene TRBD2, 6 bases. Germline-derived CDR1 and CDR2 are MNHNY and SVGAGI (reference sequence). Trimming took off 10 bases at V and 3 bases at J, with 20 bases between the two ends. The CDR3 loop spans 15 amino acids. The CDR3 region is CATRPSLAQTDTQYF. The CDR3 DNA sequence: TGTGCCACCCGGCCCTCACTAGCTCAAACAGATACGCAGTATTTT.

The rearrangement links TRBV5-1 to TRBJ2-3; D not certain. In germline, CDR1 is SGHRS, CDR2 YFSETQ. The CDR3 has 12 residues. Trimming pared 0 bases from V and 6 bases from J, leaving 5 bases between. CDR3 sequence: CASSLGWDTQYF. The DNA of the CDR3 is TGCGCCAGCAGCTTGGGGTGGGATACGCAGTATTTT.

The V gene is TRBV7-3, the J gene TRBJ2-1; D possibly uses TRBD1 or TRBD2 (6 bases each). Germline lookup yields CDR1 SGHTA and CDR2 FQGTGA. Trimming cost V 4 bases and J 9 bases, with 13 bases left between them. The CDR3 runs to 13 residues. The CDR3 protein is CASSSQQGGEQFF. The CDR3 DNA reads as TGTGCCAGCAGCTCACAACAGGGAGGTGAGCAGTTCTTC.

The chain links TRBV7-9 to TRBJ2-1; D gene unclear. CDR1 is SEHNR, CDR2 FQNEAQ, per germline (reference sequence). The germline V and J ends were trimmed by 3 bases and 4 bases, with 7 bases remaining between them. CDR3 length: 13 amino acids. The CDR3 is CASSFDHYNEQFF. Here the CDR3 DNA reads TGTGCCAGCAGCTTCGATCATTACAATGAGCAGTTCTTC.

This clone has just a few counts. The rearrangement joins TRBV6-5 to TRBJ1-1; D is perhaps TRBD1 (6 bases). The germline V and J ends were trimmed by 6 bases and 3 bases, with 11 bases remaining between them. The germline gives CDR1 MNHEY, CDR2 SVGAGI. The CDR3 contains 13 residues. The CDR3 DNA follows: TGTGCCAGCAGGAACGGACAGTACACTGAAGCTTTCTTT. It yields the protein CASRNGQYTEAFF.

This clone has only one observation. The chain links TRBV9 to TRBJ1-4; D gene uncertain. CDR3 length equals 14 residues. CDR1 and CDR2 (germline): SGDLS, YYNGEE. Trimming stripped 0 bases from V and 0 bases from J, with 3 bases between. CDR3: CASSVAATNEKLFF. The CDR3 bases are TGTGCCAGCAGCGTAGCTGCAACTAATGAAAAACTGTTTTTT.

The rearrangement links TRBV27 to TRBJ1-4, with 7 bases that match TRBD1. Germline-derived CDR1 and CDR2 are MNHEY and SMNVEV (reference sequence). The CDR3 contains 15 residues. With 4 bases clipped from V and 3 bases from J, the junction kept 5 bases outside the gene matches. DNA for the CDR3: TGTGCCAGCAGTTCACAGGGGAGGGCTAATGAAAAACTGTTTTTT. Translating gives CASSSQGRANEKLFF. The full variable domain, in which reference TRBV27 and TRBJ1-4 provide the parts outside the CDR3, is EAQVTQNPRYLITVTGKKLTVTCSQNMNHEYMSWYRQDPGLGLRQIYYSMNVEVTDKGDVPEGYKVSRKEKRNFPLILESPSPNQTSLYFCASSSQGRANEKLFFGSGTQLSVL.

The chain couples TRBV29-1 to TRBJ2-1, with D perhaps given as TRBD1 or TRBD2 (5 bases each). V shed 7 bases and J shed 8 bases, with 15 bases lying between them. CDR1 SQVTM and CDR2 ANQGSEA come from the germline V gene. The CDR3 extends over 12 amino acids. The CDR3: CSAGTPWDEQFF. In DNA, the CDR3 is TGCAGCGCCGGGACCCCCTGGGATGAGCAGTTCTTC.

This clone was found a few times. The chain has TRBV28 and TRBJ1-2; 11 nucleotides line up with TRBD1. CDR1 and CDR2 (germline): MDHEN, SYDVKM. The CDR3 covers 15 residues. V shed 5 bases, J shed 7 bases, and the junction held 9 bases outside the gene matches. Here the CDR3 DNA reads TGTGCCAGCAGTACTAGGACAGGGGGCAAGGGTGGCTACACCTTC. This gives the protein CASSTRTGGKGGYTF.